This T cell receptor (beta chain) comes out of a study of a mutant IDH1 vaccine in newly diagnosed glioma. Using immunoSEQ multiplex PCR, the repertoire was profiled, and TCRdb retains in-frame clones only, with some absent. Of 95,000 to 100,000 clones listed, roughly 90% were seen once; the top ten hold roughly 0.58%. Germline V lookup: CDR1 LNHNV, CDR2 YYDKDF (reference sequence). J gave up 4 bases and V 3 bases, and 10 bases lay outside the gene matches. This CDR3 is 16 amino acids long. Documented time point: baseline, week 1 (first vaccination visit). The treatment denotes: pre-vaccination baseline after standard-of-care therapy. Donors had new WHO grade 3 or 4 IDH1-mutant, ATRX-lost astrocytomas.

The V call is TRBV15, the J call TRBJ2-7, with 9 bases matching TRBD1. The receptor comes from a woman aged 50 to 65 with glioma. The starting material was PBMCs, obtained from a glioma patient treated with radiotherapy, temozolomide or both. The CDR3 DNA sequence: TGTGCCACCAGCAGGCCCGGACAGGGGAGTGGGTACGAGCAGTACTTC. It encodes CATSRPGQGSGYEQYF.